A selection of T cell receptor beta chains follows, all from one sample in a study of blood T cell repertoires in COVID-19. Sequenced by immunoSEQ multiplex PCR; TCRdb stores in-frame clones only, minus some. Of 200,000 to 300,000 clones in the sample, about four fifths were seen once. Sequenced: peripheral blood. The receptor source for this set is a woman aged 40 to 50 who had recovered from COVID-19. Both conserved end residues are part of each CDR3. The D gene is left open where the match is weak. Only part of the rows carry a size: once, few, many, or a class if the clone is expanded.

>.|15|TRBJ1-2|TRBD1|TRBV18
CASSPYDRAEDGYTF
TGTGCCAGCTCACCATATGACAGGGCGGAGGATGGCTACACCTTC
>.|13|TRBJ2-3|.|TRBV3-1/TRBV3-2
CASSQGRAGAEYF
TGTGCCAGCAGCCAAGGACGCGCGGGGGCGGAGTATTTT
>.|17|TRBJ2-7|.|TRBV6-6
CASSQPPNRDTGDEQYF
TGTGCCAGCAGTCAACCTCCTAACCGGGACACCGGAGACGAGCAGTACTTC
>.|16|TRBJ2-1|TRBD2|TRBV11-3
CASSSLAGGPVSEQFF
TGTGCCAGCAGCTCGCTAGCGGGGGGGCCGGTAAGTGAGCAGTTCTTC
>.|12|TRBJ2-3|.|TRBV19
CASSLTADTQYF
TGTGCCAGTAGTCTTACAGCAGATACGCAGTATTTT
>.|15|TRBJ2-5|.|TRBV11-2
CASSSRRTIQETQYF
TGTGCCAGCAGCTCTCGGCGGACTATCCAAGAGACCCAGTACTTC
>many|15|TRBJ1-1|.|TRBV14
CASSKRWSGNTEAFF
TGTGCCAGCAGTAAACGGTGGTCGGGAAACACTGAAGCTTTCTTT
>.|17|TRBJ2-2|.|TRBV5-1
CASSFLSLQGSTGELFF
TGCGCCAGCAGCTTCCTCTCCTTACAGGGCTCAACCGGGGAGCTGTTTTTT
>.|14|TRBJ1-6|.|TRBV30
CAWNEGGVRSPLHF
TGTGCCTGGAATGAGGGTGGGGTACGTTCACCCCTCCACTTT
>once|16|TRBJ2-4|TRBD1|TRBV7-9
CASSQPTGIAKNIQYF
TGTGCCAGCAGCCAACCGACAGGGATAGCCAAAAACATTCAGTACTTC
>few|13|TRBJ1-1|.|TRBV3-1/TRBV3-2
CASSHGRSLEAFF
TGTGCCAGCAGCCACGGTAGAAGTCTTGAAGCTTTCTTT
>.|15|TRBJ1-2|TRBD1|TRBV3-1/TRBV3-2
CASSQASTGLDGYTF
TGTGCCAGCAGCCAAGCCTCGACAGGGCTCGATGGCTACACCTTC
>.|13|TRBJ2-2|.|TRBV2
CASSIAWTGELFF
TGTGCCAGCAGTATAGCGTGGACCGGGGAGCTGTTTTTT